This T cell receptor beta chain was observed in a study of early T cells in non-severe SARS-CoV-2 infection. CDR1 is LNHNV and CDR2 is YYDKDF in the germline V gene (reference sequence). V was pared by 1 base and J by 5 bases, with 12 bases between. This CDR3 is 14 amino acids long. Each cDNA molecule carried a unique molecular identifier. Using its own MiXCR run on the 5' RACE reads, TCRdb lists one record per CDR3 protein. This sample yields approximately 46,000 distinct CDR3 sequences, of which roughly 8.8% are seen a single time; under 15% belongs to the top ten. Study-wide findings and caveats: Clonotype matching in VDJdb favored anti-spike CD8 responses and did not capture private and CD4 specificities.

This clonotype was found many times. Its antigen remains unidentified. This rearrangement joins TRBV15 to TRBJ2-7; perhaps D is TRBD1 or TRBD2 (5 bases each). Sequenced material: whole blood. This TCR came from an adult who was a healthcare worker with PCR-confirmed SARS-CoV-2 infection or an uninfected control (not recorded which). The CDR3 loop reads CATSRVGGGNEQYF. For the CDR3, the DNA is TGTGCCACCAGCAGAGTTGGGGGTGGCAACGAGCAGTACTTC.